This T cell receptor beta chain originates from a study of shared clonotypes between healthy human individuals. Study-wide points: Collection of samples was limited to blood; tissue repertoires likely differ.

Positive CCR7 selection of CD45RO-negative cells yielded the naive CD8 cells, and terminally differentiated effector memory CD45RA+ cells were excluded. Genomic DNA per cell subset filled all wells of several immunoSEQ plates. Measured with immunoSEQ multiplex PCR; TCRdb has only the in-frame clones, and not every one. This sample has over 800,000 clones, with about 91% found just once. This CDR3 spans 11 amino acids. V dropped 9 bases and J dropped 4 bases, with 9 bases sitting between them. CDR1 SNHLY and CDR2 FYNNEI come from the germline V gene. Regarding this clone: Its antigen is undetermined.

The receptor comes from a man aged 30 to 39 in good health. The material sequenced was naive CD8+ T cells sorted from blood. The rearrangement joins TRBV2 to TRBJ2-5; no clear D gene. CDR3 sequence: CARKDGETQYF. The CDR3 DNA reads TGTGCCAGGAAGGACGGAGAGACCCAGTACTTC. Using reference TRBV2 and TRBJ2-5 for the parts outside the CDR3, the full variable domain is EPEVTQTPSHQVTQMGQEVILRCVPISNHLYFYWYRQILGQKVEFLVSFYNNEISEKSEIFDDQFSVERPDGSNFTLKIRSTKLEDSAMYFCARKDGETQYFGPGTRLLVL.